The 23 T cell receptor beta chains reported below all come from one sample, sequenced in a study of control samples from healthy donors and cancer patients. TCRdb's table, derived via immunoSEQ multiplex PCR, lists solely in-frame clones and lacks some. The repertoire holds about 160,000 clones, with 95% to 96% as singletons. Sequenced sample: blood. The receptors stem from a woman younger than 45 in good health.

V gene TRBV19 combines with J gene TRBJ1-5; D is uncertain. The CDR3 spans 11 residues. V lost 4 bases, J lost 6 bases, and 4 bases lay in between. The germline CDR1 and CDR2 sequences are LNHDA and SQIVND (reference sequence). As DNA, the CDR3 is TGTGCCAGTAGTACCAGTCAGCCCCAGCATTTT. Its translation is CASSTSQPQHF.

The chain has TRBV20-1 and TRBJ1-5; TRBD1 might be the D (6 bases). The CDR3 covers 13 residues. Germline V gene sequence: CDR1 DFQATT, CDR2 SNEGSKA (reference sequence). Trimming cost V 3 bases and J 5 bases, with 11 bases left between them. The CDR3 nucleotides are TGCAGTGCTAGTTTGGGGGGCTATCAGCCCCAGCATTTT. Its translation: CSASLGGYQPQHF.

The chain joins TRBV28 to TRBJ1-1, with D maybe TRBD1 (6 bases). CDR1 MDHEN and CDR2 SYDVKM come from the germline V gene. The CDR3 is made up of 14 amino acids. The ends were cut back, 6 bases at V and 2 bases at J, with 13 bases in the middle. The CDR3 nucleotides are TGTGCCAGCAGCCTCCGGGACACTAACACTGAAGCTTTCTTT. This sequence encodes CASSLRDTNTEAFF.

The J gene is TRBJ1-1, the V gene TRBV5-1; 8 bases are shared with TRBD1. CDR3 length equals 16 residues. Trimming removed 3 bases from V and 1 base from J; junction bases left unmatched: 8. CDR1 and CDR2 (germline): SGHRS, YFSETQ. DNA for the CDR3: TGCGCCAGCAGCTCTCAGGGGGCGCGGGCGAACACTGAAGCTTTCTTT. This encodes CASSSQGARANTEAFF.

This chain joins TRBV5-1 and TRBJ1-6; D uncertain. The CDR3 is 14 amino acids. CDR1 is SGHRS, CDR2 YFSETQ, per germline. Trimming pared 3 bases from V and 7 bases from J, leaving 11 bases between. The CDR3 nucleotides read TGCGCCAGCAGCTCCCTTAGGGTGAATTCACCCCTCCACTTT. Its translation is CASSSLRVNSPLHF.

This rearrangement joins TRBV2 to TRBJ1-2; D might be TRBD1 (5 bases). The CDR3 spans 14 residues. From germline, CDR1 is SNHLY and CDR2 FYNNEI. V lost 7 bases and J 4 bases, leaving 16 bases between the germline ends. CDR3: CASTRRGRGYGYTF. The CDR3 nucleotides are TGTGCCAGCACCAGAAGAGGGAGGGGCTATGGCTACACCTTC.

The V and J genes are TRBV2 and TRBJ1-1; the D gene is possibly TRBD1 (6 bases). Trimming pared 10 bases from V and 3 bases from J, leaving 9 bases between. This CDR3 has 11 residues. Germline assignment: CDR1 SNHLY and CDR2 FYNNEI. In DNA, the CDR3 is TGTGCCACAGGGGTTTACACTGAAGCTTTCTTT. Its translation is CATGVYTEAFF.

V gene TRBV5-1 combines with J gene TRBJ2-5, with D uncertain. Germline V gene data show CDR1 as SGHRS and CDR2 as YFSETQ. The CDR3 totals 14 residues. Between the trimmed V and J ends, which lost 0 bases and 6 bases, there was a span of 12 bases. The CDR3: CASSLDTVGKTQYF. CDR3 DNA sequence: TGCGCCAGCAGCTTGGATACAGTGGGAAAGACCCAGTACTTC.

The CDR3 is CASSSSGLYEQYF. The DNA for the CDR3 is TGTGCCAGCAGTTCTAGCGGACTTTACGAGCAGTACTTC. The chain uses TRBV28 and TRBJ2-7; 7 nucleotides align to TRBD2. CDR3 length: 13 amino acids. The germline CDR1 and CDR2 sequences are MDHEN and SYDVKM. The V gene end was trimmed by 4 bases and the J gene end by 4 bases; junction bases not matched to a gene: 4.

The table lists this clone with a count of one. The chain links TRBV19 to TRBJ2-1; TRBD1 agrees at 11 bases. The CDR3 loop spans 15 amino acids. Germline CDR1 LNHDA, CDR2 SQIVND (reference sequence). The V and J ends lost 5 bases and 4 bases, in that order; junction bases with no gene match: 4. The CDR3, as DNA: TGTGCCAGTAGTGCGGACAGGGGGCCTTACAATGAGCAGTTCTTC. Protein product: CASSADRGPYNEQFF. The variable domain in full, completed from reference TRBV19 and TRBJ2-1, reads DGGITQSPKYLFRKEGQNVTLSCEQNLNHDAMYWYRQDPGQGLRLIYYSQIVNDFQKGDIAEGYSVSREKKESFPLTVTSAQKNPTAFYLCASSADRGPYNEQFFGPGTRLTVL.

The chain recombines TRBV5-1 with TRBJ2-7, with 7 bases that match TRBD1. There are 15 residues in the CDR3. The V gene end was trimmed by 1 base and the J gene end by 2 bases; junction bases not matched to a gene: 6. Germline CDR1 is SGHRS and CDR2 is YFSETQ. CDR3 DNA: TGCGCCAGCAGCTTGACCGGACAGGAGACCTACGAGCAGTACTTC. This codes for CASSLTGQETYEQYF.

The chain employs TRBV15 and TRBJ1-4; 8 positions match TRBD1. CDR1 and CDR2 from the germline V gene are LNHNV and YYDKDF (reference sequence). Trimming took 5 bases from V and 2 from J; bases not matched to a gene: 7. The CDR3 is made up of 16 amino acids. CDR3 region: CATSPGQELTNEKLFF. The CDR3 DNA follows: TGTGCCACCAGCCCGGGACAGGAACTGACTAATGAAAAACTGTTTTTT.

The genes are TRBV29-1 and TRBJ2-7; 12 nucleotides agree with TRBD2. This CDR3 region has 13 residues. Germline CDR1 and CDR2: SQVTM and ANQGSEA. J was trimmed by 1 base and V by 5 bases; bases with no gene match: 0. The CDR3 here is CSVTSGGSYEQYF. The CDR3 DNA reads TGCAGCGTTACTAGCGGGGGGTCCTACGAGCAGTACTTC.

V and J are TRBV2 and TRBJ1-1, with TRBD1 as a possible D gene (6 bases). This CDR3 is 13 amino acids long. Trimming shortened V by 7 bases and J by 4 bases, and 13 bases separated the two germline ends. The germline CDR1 and CDR2 sequences are SNHLY and FYNNEI. The CDR3 sequence is CASTLGRGTEAFF. DNA of the CDR3: TGTGCCAGCACCCTGGGCAGGGGCACTGAAGCTTTCTTT.

The chain couples TRBV28 to TRBJ2-3; tentative D call: TRBD2 (6 bases). Trimming pared 5 bases from V and 2 bases from J, leaving 11 bases between. Germline V lookup: CDR1 MDHEN, CDR2 SYDVKM. CDR3 size: 14 residues. The CDR3 DNA follows: TGTGCCAGCAGTCCCAGCGGGCTCACAGATACGCAGTATTTT. It yields the protein CASSPSGLTDTQYF.

The chain joins TRBV5-1 to TRBJ1-5; D gene unclear. In germline, CDR1 is SGHRS, CDR2 YFSETQ. V was trimmed by 4 bases and J by 2 bases, leaving 10 bases between them. The CDR3 is 14 amino acids. CDR3 coding DNA: TGCGCCAGCAGCCCCCAGGTAGGCAATCAGCCCCAGCATTTT. Its protein is CASSPQVGNQPQHF.

CDR3 DNA sequence: TGCAGTGCTAGTCCGGCGGAGGCCAACTACGAGCAGTACTTC. It codes for CSASPAEANYEQYF. The chain uses TRBV20-1 and TRBJ2-7, with D possibly matching TRBD2 (5 bases). This CDR3 comprises 14 residues. The germline gives CDR1 DFQATT, CDR2 SNEGSKA (reference sequence). V dropped 3 bases and J dropped 3 bases, with 15 bases sitting between them.

This chain connects TRBV28 to TRBJ1-5, with 7 bases identical to TRBD1. CDR1 is MDHEN and CDR2 is SYDVKM in the germline V gene. The CDR3 runs to 14 residues. J lost 7 bases, V lost 6 bases, and 9 bases had no gene match. The CDR3 sequence is CASSPAQGGQPQHF. The DNA for the CDR3 is TGTGCCAGCAGCCCCGCCCAGGGGGGGCAGCCCCAGCATTTT.

J is TRBJ1-1 and V is TRBV4-2; 7 bases align to TRBD1. Germline V lookup: CDR1 LGHNA, CDR2 YNFKEQ. This CDR3 is built from 15 residues. The V and J ends lost 4 bases and 1 base, in that order; junction bases with no gene match: 6. In DNA form, the CDR3 reads TGTGCCAGCAGCCTAACAGGACAGGCGAACACTGAAGCTTTCTTT. Its translation: CASSLTGQANTEAFF.

The DNA of the CDR3 is TGTGCCAGCAGTTTGCTTCGAGGTGAGCAGTTCTTC. This translates into CASSLLRGEQFF. The V gene is TRBV28, the J gene TRBJ2-1; no reliable D call. Trimming stripped 3 bases from V and 9 bases from J, with 9 bases between. Germline V gene sequence: CDR1 MDHEN, CDR2 SYDVKM. CDR3 length equals 12 residues.

The table lists this clone with a count of one. The chain is built from TRBV30 and TRBJ1-4, with unresolved D. Germline CDR1 GTSNPN, CDR2 SVGIG (reference sequence). V shed 1 base and J shed 8 bases, with 11 bases lying between them. There are 13 residues in the CDR3. The CDR3 here is CAWSGAGGEKLFF. CDR3 nucleotide sequence: TGTGCCTGGAGTGGAGCGGGAGGAGAAAAACTGTTTTTT. Drawing the rest from reference TRBV30 and TRBJ1-4, the complete variable domain is SQTIHQWPATLVQPVGSPLSLECTVEGTSNPNLYWYRQAAGRGLQLLFYSVGIGQISSEVPQNLSASRPQDRQFILSSKKLLLSDSGFYLCAWSGAGGEKLFFGSGTQLSVL.

The chain links TRBV6-5 to TRBJ2-6; D not resolved. Germline CDR1 reads MNHEY; CDR2 reads SVGAGI. The V end lost 5 bases, the J end lost 0 bases, and 5 bases lay between the germline ends. The length of the CDR3 is 14 residues. The CDR3 is CASSTYSGANVLTF. DNA of the CDR3: TGTGCCAGCAGTACATACTCTGGGGCCAACGTCCTGACTTTC.

The chain links TRBV9 to TRBJ1-6; tentative D call: TRBD1 (5 bases). The CDR3 has 15 amino acids. In germline, CDR1 is SGDLS, CDR2 YYNGEE. Trimming removed 3 bases from V and 5 bases from J, with 12 bases in between. CDR3 sequence (DNA): TGTGCCAGCAGCGGATACCGGGGCAATAATTCACCCCTCCACTTT. Residues: CASSGYRGNNSPLHF.